This T cell receptor (beta chain) is from a study of T cell responses to AZD1222 COVID-19 vaccine. Study summary: Analyses pooled second doses at about 4 or about 12 weeks. Notes on the study in general: Spike-spanning, vaccine-associated CD4 TCRs were dominant at 160-218 and 743-854.

In the case of this clone: What it recognizes is unknown.

The data were produced by immunoSEQ multiplex PCR, yet TCRdb's version contains in-frame clones alone and is incomplete. Of about 82,000 clones in the sample, just under 90% were seen once. Trimming left V 4 bases short and J 6 bases short, with 12 bases between. The germline gives CDR1 MNHEY, CDR2 SVGAGI. The CDR3 sequence is 13 residues long. Sequenced material: peripheral blood, taken on day 0 of AZD1222 vaccination. This chain links TRBV6-5 with TRBJ1-1; perhaps TRBD1 as D (5 bases). The TCR sequence derives from an adult in good health. The CDR3 loop reads CASSSQRGAEAFF. CDR3 bases: TGTGCCAGCAGTTCCCAACGAGGGGCTGAAGCTTTCTTT.